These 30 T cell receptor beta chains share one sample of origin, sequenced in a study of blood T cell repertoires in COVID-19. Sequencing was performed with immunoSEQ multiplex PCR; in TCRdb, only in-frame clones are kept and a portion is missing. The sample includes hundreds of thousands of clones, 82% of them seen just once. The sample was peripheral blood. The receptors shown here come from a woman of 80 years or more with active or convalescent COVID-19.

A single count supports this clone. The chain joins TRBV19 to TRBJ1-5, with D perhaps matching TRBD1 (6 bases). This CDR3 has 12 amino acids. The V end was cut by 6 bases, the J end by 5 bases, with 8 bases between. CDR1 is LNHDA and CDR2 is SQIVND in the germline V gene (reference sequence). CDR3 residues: CASREGDQPQHF. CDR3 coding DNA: TGTGCCAGTAGAGAGGGGGATCAGCCCCAGCATTTT. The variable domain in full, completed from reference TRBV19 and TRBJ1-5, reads DGGITQSPKYLFRKEGQNVTLSCEQNLNHDAMYWYRQDPGQGLRLIYYSQIVNDFQKGDIAEGYSVSREKKESFPLTVTSAQKNPTAFYLCASREGDQPQHFGDGTRLSIL.

DNA for the CDR3: TGTGCCAGCAGCCAAGTTGCGGGGAGCTTTAGCACAGATACGCAGTATTTT. Protein product: CASSQVAGSFSTDTQYF. The gene calls are TRBV4-2 and TRBJ2-3; TRBD2 is a possible D gene (6 bases). The V gene lost 1 base and the J gene lost 0 bases, with 14 bases spanning the gap. Germline V gives CDR1 LGHNA, CDR2 YNFKEQ. CDR3 length: 17 amino acids.

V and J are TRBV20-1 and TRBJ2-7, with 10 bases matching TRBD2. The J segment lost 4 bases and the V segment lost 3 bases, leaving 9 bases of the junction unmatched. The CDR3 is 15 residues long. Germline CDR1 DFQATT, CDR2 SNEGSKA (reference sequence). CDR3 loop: CSASIGASGRYEQYF. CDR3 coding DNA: TGCAGTGCTAGTATAGGGGCTAGCGGGAGATACGAGCAGTACTTC.

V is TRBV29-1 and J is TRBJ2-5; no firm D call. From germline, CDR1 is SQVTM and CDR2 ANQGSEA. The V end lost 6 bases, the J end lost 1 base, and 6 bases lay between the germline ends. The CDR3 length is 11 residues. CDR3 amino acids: CSVAVQETQYF. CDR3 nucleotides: TGCAGCGTGGCCGTCCAAGAGACCCAGTACTTC.

The DNA for the CDR3 is TGTGCCAGTAGTACTGGGGACAGACTAATGAACACTGAAGCTTTCTTT. It specifies CASSTGDRLMNTEAFF. The V gene is TRBV19, the J gene TRBJ1-1; TRBD1 aligns across 7 bases. V trimming: 4 bases; J trimming: 0 bases; junction bases outside the gene matches: 8. This CDR3 has 16 amino acids. CDR1 and CDR2 (germline): LNHDA, SQIVND (reference sequence).

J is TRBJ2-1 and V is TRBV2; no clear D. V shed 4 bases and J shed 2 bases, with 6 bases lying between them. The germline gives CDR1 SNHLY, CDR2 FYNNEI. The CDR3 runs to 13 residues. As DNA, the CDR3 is TGTGCCAGCAGTGTTTCCACCTACAATGAGCAGTTCTTC. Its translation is CASSVSTYNEQFF.

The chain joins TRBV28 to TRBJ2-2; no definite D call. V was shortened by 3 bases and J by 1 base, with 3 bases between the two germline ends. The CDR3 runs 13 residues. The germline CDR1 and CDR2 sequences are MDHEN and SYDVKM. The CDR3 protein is CASSFRNTGELFF. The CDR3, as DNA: TGTGCCAGCAGTTTTCGGAACACCGGGGAGCTGTTTTTT. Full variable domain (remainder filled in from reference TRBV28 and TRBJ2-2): DVKVTQSSRYLVKRTGEKVFLECVQDMDHENMFWYRQDPGLGLRLIYFSYDVKMKEKGDIPEGYSVSREKKERFSLILESASTNQTSMYLCASSFRNTGELFFGEGSRLTVL.

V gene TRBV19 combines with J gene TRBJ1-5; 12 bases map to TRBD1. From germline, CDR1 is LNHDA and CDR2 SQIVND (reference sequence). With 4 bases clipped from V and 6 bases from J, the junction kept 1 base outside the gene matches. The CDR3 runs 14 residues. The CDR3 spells CASSTGQGAQPQHF. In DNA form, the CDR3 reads TGTGCCAGTAGTACGGGACAGGGGGCTCAGCCCCAGCATTTT.

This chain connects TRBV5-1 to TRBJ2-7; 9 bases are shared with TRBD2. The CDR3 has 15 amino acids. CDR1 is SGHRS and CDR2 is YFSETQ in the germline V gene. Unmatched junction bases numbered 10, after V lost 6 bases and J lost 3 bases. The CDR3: CASTQAASGNYEQYF. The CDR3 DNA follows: TGCGCCAGCACCCAGGCGGCTAGCGGGAACTACGAGCAGTACTTC.

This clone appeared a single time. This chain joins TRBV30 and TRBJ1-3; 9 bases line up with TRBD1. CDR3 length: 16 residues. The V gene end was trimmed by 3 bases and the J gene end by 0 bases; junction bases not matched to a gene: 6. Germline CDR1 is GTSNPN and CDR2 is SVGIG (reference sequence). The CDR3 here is CAWRVTGGASGNTIYF. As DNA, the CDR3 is TGTGCCTGGAGGGTCACAGGGGGCGCCTCTGGAAACACCATATATTTT.

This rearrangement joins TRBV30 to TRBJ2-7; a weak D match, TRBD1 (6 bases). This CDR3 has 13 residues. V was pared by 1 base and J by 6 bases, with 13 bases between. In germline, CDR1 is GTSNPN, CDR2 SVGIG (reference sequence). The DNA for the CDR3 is TGTGCCTGGAGTGAAAACAGGGACGCCGAGCAGTACTTC. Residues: CAWSENRDAEQYF.

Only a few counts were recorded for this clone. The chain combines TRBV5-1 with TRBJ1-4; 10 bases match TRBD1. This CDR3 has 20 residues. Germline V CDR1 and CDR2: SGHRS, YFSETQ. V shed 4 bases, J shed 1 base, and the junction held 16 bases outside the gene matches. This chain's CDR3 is CASSRDGRLDRGLTNEKLFF. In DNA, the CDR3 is TGCGCCAGCAGCCGCGATGGGCGACTTGACAGGGGGCTAACTAATGAAAAACTGTTTTTT.

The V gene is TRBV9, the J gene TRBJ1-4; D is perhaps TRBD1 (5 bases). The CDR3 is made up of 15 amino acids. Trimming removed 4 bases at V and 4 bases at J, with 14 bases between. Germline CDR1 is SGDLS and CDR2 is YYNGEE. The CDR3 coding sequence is TGTGCCAGCAGCCCGGGGGGAGGGTATAATGAAAAACTGTTTTTT. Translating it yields CASSPGGGYNEKLFF.

The CDR3 sequence: CATSRKGSISYNSPLHF. CDR3 in DNA: TGTGCCACCAGCAGGAAGGGGTCAATCTCCTATAATTCACCCCTCCACTTT. The chain combines TRBV15 with TRBJ1-6, with D perhaps matching TRBD1 (5 bases). Germline CDR1 and CDR2: LNHNV and YYDKDF (reference sequence). The CDR3 runs 17 residues. With 3 bases removed from V and 0 bases from J, the gap between germline ends came to 12 bases. Combining the CDR3 with reference TRBV15 and TRBJ1-6 gives the whole variable domain DAMVIQNPRYQVTQFGKPVTLSCSQTLNHNVMYWYQQKSSQAPKLLFHYYDKDFNNEADTPDNFQSRRPNTSFCFLDIRSPGLGDTAMYLCATSRKGSISYNSPLHFGNGTRLTVT.

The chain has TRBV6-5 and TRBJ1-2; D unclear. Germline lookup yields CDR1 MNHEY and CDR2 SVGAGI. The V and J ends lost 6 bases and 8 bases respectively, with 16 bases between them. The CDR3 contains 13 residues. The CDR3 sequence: CASRKEQNDGYTF. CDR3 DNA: TGTGCCAGCAGGAAGGAACAGAATGACGGCTACACCTTC.

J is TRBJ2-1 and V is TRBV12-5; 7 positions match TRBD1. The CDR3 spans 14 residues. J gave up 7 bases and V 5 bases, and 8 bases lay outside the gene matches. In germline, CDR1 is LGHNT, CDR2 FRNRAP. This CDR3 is CASGLGQWGNEQFF. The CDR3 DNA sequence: TGTGCTAGTGGTCTGGGACAGTGGGGTAATGAGCAGTTCTTC.

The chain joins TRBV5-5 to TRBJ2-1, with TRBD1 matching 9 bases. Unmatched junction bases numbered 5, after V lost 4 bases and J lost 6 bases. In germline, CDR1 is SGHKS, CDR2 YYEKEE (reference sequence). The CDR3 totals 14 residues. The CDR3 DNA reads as TGTGCCAGCAGCGTAAGGACAGGGGCCAATGAGCAGTTCTTC. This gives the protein CASSVRTGANEQFF.

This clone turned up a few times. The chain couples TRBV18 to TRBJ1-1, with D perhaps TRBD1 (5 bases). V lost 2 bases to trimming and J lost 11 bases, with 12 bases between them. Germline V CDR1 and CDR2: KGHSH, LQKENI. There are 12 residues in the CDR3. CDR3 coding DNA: TGTGCCAGCTCACCAAACACAGGTGGCGCTTTCTTT. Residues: CASSPNTGGAFF.

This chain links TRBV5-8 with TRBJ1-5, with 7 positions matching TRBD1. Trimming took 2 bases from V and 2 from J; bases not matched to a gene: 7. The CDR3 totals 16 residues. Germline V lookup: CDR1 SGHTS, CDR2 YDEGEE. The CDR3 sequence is CASSFNRQGGNQPQHF. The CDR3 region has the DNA TGTGCCAGCAGCTTTAATAGACAGGGCGGCAATCAGCCCCAGCATTTT.

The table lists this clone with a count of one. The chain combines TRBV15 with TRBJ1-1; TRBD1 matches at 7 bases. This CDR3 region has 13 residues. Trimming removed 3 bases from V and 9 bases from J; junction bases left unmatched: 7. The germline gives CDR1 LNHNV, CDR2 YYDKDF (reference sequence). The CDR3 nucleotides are TGTGCCACCAGCAGTCACGACAGGGCCCAAGCTTTCTTT. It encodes CATSSHDRAQAFF.

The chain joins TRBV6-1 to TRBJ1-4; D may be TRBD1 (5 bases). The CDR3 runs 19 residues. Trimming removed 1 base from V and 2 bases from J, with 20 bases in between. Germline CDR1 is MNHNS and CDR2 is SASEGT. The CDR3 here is CASSEEAYRPRATNEKLFF. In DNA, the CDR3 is TGTGCCAGCAGTGAAGAGGCTTATCGGCCCAGGGCCACTAATGAAAAACTGTTTTTT.

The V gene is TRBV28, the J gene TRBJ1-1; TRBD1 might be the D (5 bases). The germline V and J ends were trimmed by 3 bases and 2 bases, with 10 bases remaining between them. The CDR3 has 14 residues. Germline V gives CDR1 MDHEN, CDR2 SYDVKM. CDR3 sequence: CASSLRQGNTEAFF. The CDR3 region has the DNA TGTGCCAGCAGTTTGAGGCAGGGAAACACTGAAGCTTTCTTT.

This CDR3 is CASSQDHRNYGYTF. The CDR3, as DNA: TGTGCCAGCAGCCAAGATCACAGGAACTATGGCTACACCTTC. This chain connects TRBV3-1 (or the pseudogene TRBV3-2) to TRBJ1-2, with a possible D match to TRBD1 (5 bases). V was trimmed by 0 bases and J by 2 bases, leaving 7 bases between them. This CDR3 comprises 14 residues. Per the germline V gene, CDR1 is LGHDT and CDR2 is YNNKEL (reference sequence).

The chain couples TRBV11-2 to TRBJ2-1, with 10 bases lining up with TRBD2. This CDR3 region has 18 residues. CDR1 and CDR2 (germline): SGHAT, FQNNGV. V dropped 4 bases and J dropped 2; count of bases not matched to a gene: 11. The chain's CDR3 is CASSSIHGLADTYNEQFF. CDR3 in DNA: TGTGCCAGCAGCTCGATACACGGACTAGCGGACACCTACAATGAGCAGTTCTTC.

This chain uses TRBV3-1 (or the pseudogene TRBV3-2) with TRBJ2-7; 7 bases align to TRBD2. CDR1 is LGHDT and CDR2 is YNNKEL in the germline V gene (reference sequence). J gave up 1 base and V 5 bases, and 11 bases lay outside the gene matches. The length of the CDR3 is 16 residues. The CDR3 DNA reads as TGTGCCAGCAGCAGGCTGGCGCTAGCGGCTTCCTACGAGCAGTACTTC. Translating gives CASSRLALAASYEQYF.

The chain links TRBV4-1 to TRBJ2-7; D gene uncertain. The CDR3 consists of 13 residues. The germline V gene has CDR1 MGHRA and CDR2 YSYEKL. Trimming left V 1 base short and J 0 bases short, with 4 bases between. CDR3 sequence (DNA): TGCGCCAGCAGCCAAGCCTACTCCTACGAGCAGTACTTC. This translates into CASSQAYSYEQYF.

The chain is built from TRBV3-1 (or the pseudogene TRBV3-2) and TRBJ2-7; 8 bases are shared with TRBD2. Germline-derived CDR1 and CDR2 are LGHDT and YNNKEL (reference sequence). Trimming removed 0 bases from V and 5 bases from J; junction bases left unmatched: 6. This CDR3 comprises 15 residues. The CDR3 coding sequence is TGTGCCAGCAGCCAAGAGGCTAGCGGGTATAACGAGCAGTACTTC. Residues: CASSQEASGYNEQYF.

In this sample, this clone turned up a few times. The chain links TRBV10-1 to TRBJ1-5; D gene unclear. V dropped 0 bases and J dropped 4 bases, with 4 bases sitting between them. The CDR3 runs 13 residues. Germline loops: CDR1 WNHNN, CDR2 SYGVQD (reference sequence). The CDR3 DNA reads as TGCGCCAGCAGTGAGTCTGTAAATCAGCCCCAGCATTTT. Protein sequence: CASSESVNQPQHF.

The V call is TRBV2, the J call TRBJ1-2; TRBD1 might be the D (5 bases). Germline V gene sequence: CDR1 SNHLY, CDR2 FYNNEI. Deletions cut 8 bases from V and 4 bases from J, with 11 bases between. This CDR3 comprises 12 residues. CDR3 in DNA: TGTGCCAGCCACGGGGGAAGCTATGGCTACACCTTC. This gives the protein CASHGGSYGYTF.

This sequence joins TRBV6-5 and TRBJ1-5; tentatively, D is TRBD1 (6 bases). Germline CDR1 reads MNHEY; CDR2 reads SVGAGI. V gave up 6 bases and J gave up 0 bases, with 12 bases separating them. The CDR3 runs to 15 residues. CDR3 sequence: CASSPLGASNQPQHF. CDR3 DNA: TGTGCCAGCAGCCCCCTGGGGGCTAGCAATCAGCCCCAGCATTTT.